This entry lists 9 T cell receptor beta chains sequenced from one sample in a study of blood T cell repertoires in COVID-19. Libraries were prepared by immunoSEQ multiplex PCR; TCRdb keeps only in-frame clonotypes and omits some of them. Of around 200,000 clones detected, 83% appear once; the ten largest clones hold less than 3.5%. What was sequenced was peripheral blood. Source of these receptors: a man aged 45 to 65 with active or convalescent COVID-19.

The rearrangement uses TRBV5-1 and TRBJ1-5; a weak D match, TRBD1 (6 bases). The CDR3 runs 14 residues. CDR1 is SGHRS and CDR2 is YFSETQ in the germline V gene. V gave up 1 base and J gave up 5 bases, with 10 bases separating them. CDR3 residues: CASSLTGQDQPQHF. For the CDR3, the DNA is TGCGCCAGCAGCTTGACAGGGCAGGATCAGCCCCAGCATTTT.

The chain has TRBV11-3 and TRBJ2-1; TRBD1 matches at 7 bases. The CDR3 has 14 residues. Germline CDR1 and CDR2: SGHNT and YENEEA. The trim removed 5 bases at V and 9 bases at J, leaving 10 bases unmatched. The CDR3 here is CASSTRRGLVEQFF. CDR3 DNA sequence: TGTGCCAGCAGCACCCGAAGGGGGCTCGTTGAGCAGTTCTTC.

This CDR3 is CASSPASVAGEKLFF. The CDR3, as DNA: TGTGCCAGCAGCCCAGCGAGCGTCGCGGGTGAAAAACTGTTTTTT. The chain joins TRBV21-1 to TRBJ1-4. TRBV21-1 is flagged as a pseudogene. This CDR3 is 15 amino acids long.

The CDR3 is CASSLGAYQPQHF. In DNA, the CDR3 is TGTGCCAGTAGTTTGGGAGCCTATCAGCCCCAGCATTTT. The chain employs TRBV19 and TRBJ1-5, with unresolved D. With 5 bases removed from V and 5 bases from J, the gap between germline ends came to 10 bases. The CDR3 contains 13 residues. Per the germline V gene, CDR1 is LNHDA and CDR2 is SQIVND (reference sequence).

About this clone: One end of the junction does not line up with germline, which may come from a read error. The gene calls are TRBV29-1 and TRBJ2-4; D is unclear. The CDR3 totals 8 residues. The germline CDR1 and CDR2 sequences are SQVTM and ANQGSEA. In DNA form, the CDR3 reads TGCAGCGTTGAAGATGGCCACTTC. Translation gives CSVEDGHF.

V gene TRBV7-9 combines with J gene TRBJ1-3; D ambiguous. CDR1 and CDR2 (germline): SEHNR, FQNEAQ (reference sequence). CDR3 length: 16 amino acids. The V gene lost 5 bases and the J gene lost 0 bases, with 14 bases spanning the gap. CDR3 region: CASSPVPFSSGNTIYF. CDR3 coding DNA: TGTGCCAGCAGCCCAGTGCCCTTCAGCTCTGGAAACACCATATATTTT.

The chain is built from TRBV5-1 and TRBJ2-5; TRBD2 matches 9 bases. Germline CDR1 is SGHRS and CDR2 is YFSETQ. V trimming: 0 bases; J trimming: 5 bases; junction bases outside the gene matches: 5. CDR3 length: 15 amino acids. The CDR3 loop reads CASSLARSGSETQYF. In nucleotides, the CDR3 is TGCGCCAGCAGCTTGGCCCGTAGCGGGAGTGAGACCCAGTACTTC. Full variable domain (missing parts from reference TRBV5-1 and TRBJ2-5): KAGVTQTPRYLIKTRGQQVTLSCSPISGHRSVSWYQQTPGQGLQFLFEYFSETQRNKGNFPGRFSGRQFSNSRSEMNVSTLELGDSALYLCASSLARSGSETQYFGPGTRLLVL.

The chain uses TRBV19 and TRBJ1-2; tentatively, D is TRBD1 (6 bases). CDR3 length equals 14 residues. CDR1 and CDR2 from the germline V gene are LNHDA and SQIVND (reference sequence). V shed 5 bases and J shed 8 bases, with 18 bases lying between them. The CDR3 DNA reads TGTGCCAGTAGTGAGGGACAAGGAATGATAGGCTACACCTTC. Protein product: CASSEGQGMIGYTF. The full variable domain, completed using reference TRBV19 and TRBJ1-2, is DGGITQSPKYLFRKEGQNVTLSCEQNLNHDAMYWYRQDPGQGLRLIYYSQIVNDFQKGDIAEGYSVSREKKESFPLTVTSAQKNPTAFYLCASSEGQGMIGYTFGSGTRLTVV.

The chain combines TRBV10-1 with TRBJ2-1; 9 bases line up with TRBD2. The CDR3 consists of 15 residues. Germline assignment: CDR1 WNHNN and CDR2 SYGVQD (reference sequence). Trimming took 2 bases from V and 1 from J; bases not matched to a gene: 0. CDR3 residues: CASSETSGSYNEQFF. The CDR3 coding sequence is TGCGCCAGCAGTGAGACTAGCGGGTCCTACAATGAGCAGTTCTTC.